The 27 T cell receptor beta chains given below trace back to one sample, sequenced in a study of T cells in Graves' hyperthyroidism and ophthalmopathy. What was amplified from RNA transcripts were TCR beta CDR3 regions. First-round RT-PCR of the TCR CDR3 relied on the HTBI primer set. TCRdb recomputed calls from the multiplex PCR reads with MiXCR, one row per CDR3 protein. Counted here are hundreds of thousands of distinct CDR3 sequences, roughly 14% occurring once; the ten biggest clones make up 7.7%. The sequenced sample consisted of blood. These receptors were taken from a woman between 18 and 29 years old with Graves' hyperthyroidism.

This clonotype was seen ten or more times. This chain joins TRBV27 and TRBJ1-5; 10 nucleotides line up with TRBD1. The CDR3 covers 15 residues. Losses at the gene ends were 3 bases for V and 3 bases for J; bases not matched to a gene: 2. Germline lookup yields CDR1 MNHEY and CDR2 SMNVEV (reference sequence). The CDR3: CASSLGQGPNQPQHF. The CDR3 DNA reads as TGTGCCAGCAGTTTGGGACAGGGGCCCAATCAGCCCCAGCATTTT.

This clonotype was counted between two and nine times. The genes are TRBV12-3 or TRBV12-4 and TRBJ2-2, with TRBD1 as a possible D gene (7 bases). V dropped 6 bases and J dropped 7 bases, with 18 bases sitting between them. The CDR3 has 15 residues. Here the CDR3 DNA reads TGTGCCAGCAGCCTAAGGGGGCGCGGGGTCGGGGAGCTGTTTTTT. This codes for CASSLRGRGVGELFF.

This clonotype occurred many times. The chain couples TRBV20-1 to TRBJ1-5, with TRBD1 matching over 10 bases. This CDR3 is 12 amino acids long. With V trimmed by 3 bases and J by 9 bases, 2 bases remained unmatched. CDR1 is DFQATT and CDR2 is SNEGSKA in the germline V gene (reference sequence). CDR3 region: CSARGQGRPQHF. As DNA, the CDR3 is TGCAGTGCTAGGGGACAGGGGCGGCCCCAGCATTTT.

Many counts were recorded for this clonotype. The chain joins TRBV4-1 to TRBJ2-3, with D tentatively TRBD1 (5 bases). Germline CDR1 and CDR2: MGHRA and YSYEKL. Deletions cut 2 bases from V and 4 bases from J, with 13 bases between. This CDR3 spans 15 amino acids. The CDR3 here is CASSQWVGQADTQYF. CDR3 coding DNA: TGCGCCAGCAGCCAATGGGTGGGGCAGGCAGATACGCAGTATTTT.

Ten or more counts support this clonotype. V usage is TRBV7-9 and J usage is TRBJ2-7; D might be TRBD1 or TRBD2, each matching 5 bases. V lost 1 base and J 5 bases, leaving 15 bases between the germline ends. In germline, CDR1 is SEHNR, CDR2 FQNEAQ (reference sequence). CDR3 length equals 15 residues. The CDR3 DNA reads TGTGCCAGCAGCTTAGGGGGACGGAAGGGTAACGAGCAGTACTTC. Its protein product is CASSLGGRKGNEQYF.

A note on this clonotype: This could be a read error, since a much larger clone is one nucleotide away. The CDR3 protein is CAISESQQGTKDTQYF. DNA for the CDR3: TGTGCCATCAGTGAGTCGCAGCAGGGGACGAAAGATACGCAGTATTTT. The chain is built from TRBV10-3 and TRBJ2-3; D is perhaps TRBD1 (6 bases). The V gene lost 0 bases and the J gene lost 5 bases, with 15 bases spanning the gap. In germline, CDR1 is ENHRY, CDR2 SYGVKD. The CDR3 totals 16 residues.

Many counts were recorded for this clonotype. The V gene is TRBV5-8, the J gene TRBJ2-1, with a tentative D call TRBD2 (6 bases). CDR1 and CDR2 from the germline V gene are SGHTS and YDEGEE. The CDR3 sequence is 15 residues long. The V gene lost 1 base and the J gene lost 2 bases, with 10 bases spanning the gap. CDR3 in amino acids: CASSLLRGAYNEQFF. Written as DNA, the CDR3 is TGTGCCAGCAGCTTGCTGCGCGGGGCCTACAATGAGCAGTTCTTC. The whole variable domain, remainder taken from reference TRBV5-8 and TRBJ2-1, is EAGVTQSPTHLIKTRGQQATLRCSPISGHTSVYWYQQALGLGLQFLLWYDEGEERNRGNFPPRFSGRQFPNYSSELNVNALELEDSALYLCASSLLRGAYNEQFFGPGTRLTVL.

As for this clonotype: A read error may be the cause here, since a much bigger clone is one base away. This sequence joins TRBV12-3 or TRBV12-4 and TRBJ2-5, with a possible D match to TRBD2 (5 bases). V lost 5 bases to trimming and J lost 4 bases, with 23 bases between them. CDR3 length: 17 amino acids. The CDR3 protein is CASSPPWSERAVETQYF. CDR3 coding DNA: TGTGCCAGCAGTCCCCCGTGGAGCGAGAGGGCCGTAGAGACCCAGTACTTC.

In the case of this clonotype: Lacking the conserved final phenylalanine or tryptophan, this CDR3 likely reflects a read error. The rearrangement uses TRBV7-2 and TRBJ2-7, with a tentative D call TRBD1 (6 bases). The CDR3 sequence is 15 residues long. Per the germline V gene, CDR1 is SGHTA and CDR2 is FQGNSA. V shed 1 base and J shed 0 bases, with 10 bases lying between them. The CDR3 DNA is TGTGCCAGCAGCTTAGAACAGGGAAGCTCCTACGAGCAGTACCTC. Translation: CASSLEQGSSYEQYL.

The rearrangement joins TRBV29-1 to TRBJ2-7, with 14 bases identical to TRBD2. The V gene end was trimmed by 7 bases and the J gene end by 7 bases; junction bases not matched to a gene: 9. This CDR3 comprises 14 residues. CDR1 and CDR2 from the germline V gene are SQVTM and ANQGSEA. Here the CDR3 DNA reads TGCAGCGCCGGGGGACTAGCGGGAGTGAGGGAGCAGTACTTC. It yields the protein CSAGGLAGVREQYF.

Many counts were recorded for this clonotype. V usage is TRBV27 and J usage is TRBJ2-7; 7 bases align to TRBD2. This CDR3 comprises 15 residues. The germline gives CDR1 MNHEY, CDR2 SMNVEV (reference sequence). The V segment lost 7 bases and the J segment 6 bases; nucleotides outside the gene matches: 15. This chain's CDR3 is CASTRGPAGKGEQYF. CDR3 coding DNA: TGTGCCAGCACTCGAGGGCCAGCGGGGAAGGGCGAGCAGTACTTC.

This clonotype was recorded at least ten times. The V and J genes are TRBV3-1 and TRBJ1-6; D uncertain. The length of the CDR3 is 12 residues. Trimming took off 2 bases at V and 14 bases at J, with 10 bases between the two ends. CDR1 and CDR2 from the germline V gene are LGHDT and YNNKEL (reference sequence). The CDR3 spells CASSQPGRTLHF. CDR3 nucleotides: TGTGCCAGCAGCCAACCTGGGCGGACCCTCCACTTT.

Many counts were recorded for this clonotype. The rearrangement links TRBV5-1 to TRBJ2-7, with D perhaps given as TRBD1 or TRBD2 (5 bases each). This CDR3 region has 15 residues. Germline lookup yields CDR1 SGHRS and CDR2 YFSETQ. Trimming cost V 5 bases and J 0 bases, with 15 bases left between them. The CDR3 nucleotides read TGCGCCAGCAGTCGGGACGGAGGCGCCTCCTACGAGCAGTACTTC. Its protein is CASSRDGGASYEQYF.

This clonotype was recorded a few times. The rearrangement links TRBV6-1 to TRBJ1-3; D gene uncertain. The V end lost 7 bases, the J end lost 2 bases, and 9 bases lay between the germline ends. The germline V gene encodes CDR1 MNHNS and CDR2 SASEGT. This CDR3 is 13 amino acids long. The CDR3 sequence is CASMPVTGNTIYF. In DNA, the CDR3 is TGTGCCAGCATGCCCGTAACTGGAAACACCATATATTTT.

In this sample, this clonotype turned up many times. CDR3 loop: CASSQGLAGSPEQYF. As DNA, the CDR3 is TGTGCCAGCAGCCAGGGACTAGCGGGAAGTCCCGAGCAGTACTTC. The chain recombines TRBV11-3 with TRBJ2-7, with TRBD2 matching 13 bases. J gave up 6 bases and V 5 bases, and 7 bases lay outside the gene matches. In germline, CDR1 is SGHNT, CDR2 YENEEA. This CDR3 contains 15 residues. Full variable domain (remainder filled in from reference TRBV11-3 and TRBJ2-7): EAGVVQSPRYKIIEKKQPVAFWCNPISGHNTLYWYLQNLGQGPELLIRYENEEAVDDSQLPKDRFSAERLKGVDSTLKIQPAELGDSAVYLCASSQGLAGSPEQYFGPGTRLTVT.

This clonotype was observed many times. The rearrangement links TRBV24-1 to TRBJ2-1; 11 nucleotides agree with TRBD2. J gave up 6 bases and V 2 bases, and 5 bases lay outside the gene matches. Germline V CDR1 and CDR2: KGHDR, SFDVKD. The CDR3 contains 16 residues. In nucleotides, the CDR3 is TGTGCCACCAGTGATTCCGGGACTAGCGGTATCAATGAGCAGTTCTTC. Protein: CATSDSGTSGINEQFF.

This clonotype was observed at least ten times. V usage is TRBV30 and J usage is TRBJ2-5; the D gene is possibly TRBD2 (7 bases). The CDR3 loop spans 13 amino acids. V was trimmed by 5 bases and J by 4 bases, leaving 14 bases between them. Germline V lookup: CDR1 GTSNPN, CDR2 SVGIG (reference sequence). The CDR3, as DNA: TGTGCCTGGCGGGGGGCCTGGGGAGAGACCCAGTACTTC. Translated: CAWRGAWGETQYF. Variable domain in full (rest from reference TRBV30 and TRBJ2-5): SQTIHQWPATLVQPVGSPLSLECTVEGTSNPNLYWYRQAAGRGLQLLFYSVGIGQISSEVPQNLSASRPQDRQFILSSKKLLLSDSGFYLCAWRGAWGETQYFGPGTRLLVL.

This clonotype has a count of ten or more. The rearrangement joins TRBV14 to TRBJ2-3; weak D call: TRBD2 (5 bases). CDR1 and CDR2 from the germline V gene are SGHDN and FVKESK. The CDR3 totals 18 residues. Between the trimmed V and J ends, which lost 0 bases and 0 bases, there was a span of 16 bases. CDR3 sequence reads: CASSQDWSRASSTDTQYF. The DNA of the CDR3 is TGTGCCAGCAGCCAAGATTGGTCGCGGGCTTCTAGCACAGATACGCAGTATTTT.

This clonotype has ten or more counts. This chain links TRBV4-1 with TRBJ1-1; 7 bases match TRBD1. This CDR3 is built from 19 residues. V dropped 4 bases and J dropped 1; count of bases not matched to a gene: 18. The germline gives CDR1 MGHRA, CDR2 YSYEKL. The CDR3 sequence: CASSPREGTEGVRNTEAFF. The CDR3 region has the DNA TGCGCCAGCAGCCCTAGAGAGGGGACAGAGGGGGTTCGGAACACTGAAGCTTTCTTT.

This clonotype was recorded at least ten times. This chain joins TRBV5-1 and TRBJ2-5, with a possible D match to TRBD1 (6 bases). CDR3 length equals 14 residues. Germline V gene lookup returns CDR1 SGHRS and CDR2 YFSETQ. V lost 4 bases, J lost 2 bases, and 12 bases lay in between. CDR3 residues: CASSPGQEQETQYF. The CDR3 region has the DNA TGCGCCAGCAGCCCGGGACAAGAACAAGAGACCCAGTACTTC.

This clonotype was counted only a few times. The chain recombines TRBV6-5 with TRBJ1-2; D uncertain. The CDR3 runs to 13 residues. The germline V gene has CDR1 MNHEY and CDR2 SVGAGI. V dropped 2 bases and J dropped 4 bases, with 8 bases sitting between them. The CDR3 loop reads CASSYDATYGYTF. The CDR3 nucleotides read TGTGCCAGCAGTTACGACGCGACCTATGGCTACACCTTC.

The chain carries TRBV25-1 and TRBJ1-2, with 10 bases fitting TRBD1. With V trimmed by 1 base and J by 9 bases, 2 bases remained unmatched. This CDR3 is 13 amino acids long. The germline gives CDR1 MGHDK, CDR2 SYGVNS. For the CDR3, the DNA is TGTGCCAGCAGTGAATGGGGACAGGGGAGCTACACCTTC. It encodes CASSEWGQGSYTF.

The rearrangement uses TRBV6-1 and TRBJ2-5; D is undetermined. The CDR3 contains 13 residues. Germline CDR1 is MNHNS and CDR2 is SASEGT. V was clipped by 0 bases and J by 1 base, with 3 bases between them. The CDR3 spells CASSEASQETQYF. The DNA for the CDR3 is TGTGCCAGCAGTGAAGCTAGCCAAGAGACCCAGTACTTC.

Concerning this clonotype: At one end, the junction sequence differs from germline, possibly due to a read error. The chain recombines TRBV3-1 with TRBJ1-2, with 9 bases lining up with TRBD1. CDR1 is LGHDT, CDR2 YNNKEL, per germline (reference sequence). The CDR3 sequence is 13 residues long. The CDR3 sequence is CTSSRDRAYGYTF. CDR3 nucleotide sequence: TGTACCAGCAGCAGGGACAGGGCCTATGGCTACACCTTC.

This clonotype was detected many times. The chain's CDR3 is CSARVSGGEGYTF. The CDR3, as DNA: TGCAGTGCTAGGGTCTCGGGAGGCGAAGGCTACACCTTC. This chain links TRBV20-1 with TRBJ1-2; D remains ambiguous. V lost 3 bases, J lost 8 bases, and 16 bases lay in between. The germline gives CDR1 DFQATT, CDR2 SNEGSKA (reference sequence). The CDR3 consists of 13 residues.

There are a few counts of this clonotype. A much larger clone lies one base from this, so it may be a read error. This chain joins TRBV6-5 and TRBJ1-1, with unresolved D. CDR3 length equals 13 residues. Germline CDR1 and CDR2: MNHEY and SVGAGI. The germline V and J ends were trimmed by 0 bases and 3 bases, with 5 bases remaining between them. Here the CDR3 reads CASSYSPHTEAFF. Here the CDR3 DNA reads TGTGCCAGCAGTTACTCGCCCCACACTGAAGCTTTCTTT.

This clonotype showed up just a few times. Its ends do not fully match the called genes, so a read error is possible. The J gene is TRBJ1-2, the V gene TRBV5-5, with D unresolved. The CDR3 runs 13 residues. Germline V gene data show CDR1 as SGHKS and CDR2 as YYEKEE (reference sequence). The DNA for the CDR3 is TGTGCCAGCAGCCTGCCCCAGTTCTATGGCTGCACCTTC. This encodes CASSLPQFYGCTF. Complete variable domain (other parts from reference TRBV5-5 and TRBJ1-2): DAGVTQSPTHLIKTRGQQVTLRCSPISGHKSVSWYQQVLGQGPQFIFQYYEKEERGRGNFPDRFSARQFPNYSSELNVNALLLGDSALYLCASSLPQFYGCTFGSGTRLTVV.